This T cell receptor beta chain was obtained from a study of blood T cells in healthy people across ages. A sample-barcoded 5' primer and a J-beta primer mix were used in a second PCR of roughly 6 to 11 cycles. TCRdb independently ran MiXCR on the 5' RACE reads; one entry per CDR3 protein. The sample has fewer than 2 million distinct CDR3 sequences, about 39% seen once. At least ten counts were recorded for this clonotype. V shed 4 bases and J shed 5 bases, with 18 bases lying between them. The CDR3 consists of 16 residues. Per germline, CDR1 LGHNA and CDR2 YSLEER. The J gene is TRBJ2-1, the V gene TRBV4-3; D may correspond to TRBD1 or TRBD2 (6 bases each). The source is a human donor in good health. Sequencing was performed on blood. CDR3 in amino acids: CASSRRTGAGDNEQFF. The CDR3 DNA is TGCGCCAGCAGCCGGAGGACGGGGGCCGGGGACAATGAGCAGTTCTTC.